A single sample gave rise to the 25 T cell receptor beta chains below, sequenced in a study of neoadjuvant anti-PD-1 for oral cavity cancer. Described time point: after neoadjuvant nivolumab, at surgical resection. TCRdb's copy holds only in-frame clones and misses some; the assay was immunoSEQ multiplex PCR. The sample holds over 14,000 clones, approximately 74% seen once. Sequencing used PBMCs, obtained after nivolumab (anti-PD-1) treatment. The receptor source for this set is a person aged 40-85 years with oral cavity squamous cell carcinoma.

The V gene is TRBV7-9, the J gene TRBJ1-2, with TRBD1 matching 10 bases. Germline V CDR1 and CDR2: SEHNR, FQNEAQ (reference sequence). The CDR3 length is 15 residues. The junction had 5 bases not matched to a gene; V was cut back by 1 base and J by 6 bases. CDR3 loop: CASSLDGTGDNGYTF. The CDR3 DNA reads TGTGCCAGCAGCTTAGATGGGACAGGGGATAATGGCTACACCTTC.

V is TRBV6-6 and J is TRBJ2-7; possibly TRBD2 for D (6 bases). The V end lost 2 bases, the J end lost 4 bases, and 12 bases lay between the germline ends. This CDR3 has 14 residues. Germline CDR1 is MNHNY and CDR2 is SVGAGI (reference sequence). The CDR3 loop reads CASSYGTLGYEQYF. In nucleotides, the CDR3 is TGTGCCAGCAGTTACGGGACTCTGGGTTACGAGCAGTACTTC.

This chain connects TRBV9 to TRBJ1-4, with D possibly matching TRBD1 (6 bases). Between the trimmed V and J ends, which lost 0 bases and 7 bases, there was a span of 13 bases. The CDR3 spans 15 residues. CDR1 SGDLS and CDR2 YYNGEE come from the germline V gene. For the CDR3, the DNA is TGTGCCAGCAGCGTAGGTGGGGGGCTAAGTGAAAAACTGTTTTTT. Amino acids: CASSVGGGLSEKLFF.

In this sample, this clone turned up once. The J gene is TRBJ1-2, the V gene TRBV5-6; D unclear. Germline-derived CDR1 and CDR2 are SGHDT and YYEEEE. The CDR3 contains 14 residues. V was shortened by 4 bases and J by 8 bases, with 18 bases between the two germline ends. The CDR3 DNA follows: TGTGCCAGCAGCCAAAAGGTTCTCGTGCTAGGCTACACCTTC. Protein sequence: CASSQKVLVLGYTF. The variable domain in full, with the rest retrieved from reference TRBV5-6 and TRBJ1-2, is DAGVTQSPTHLIKTRGQQVTLRCSPKSGHDTVSWYQQALGQGPQFIFQYYEEEERQRGNFPDRFSGHQFPNYSSELNVNALLLGDSALYLCASSQKVLVLGYTFGSGTRLTVV.

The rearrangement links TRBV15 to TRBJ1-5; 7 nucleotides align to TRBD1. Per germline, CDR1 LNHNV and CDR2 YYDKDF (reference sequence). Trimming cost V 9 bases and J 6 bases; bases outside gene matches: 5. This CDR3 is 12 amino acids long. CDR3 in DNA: TGTGCCACGGCGACAGGGACTCAGCCCCAGCATTTT. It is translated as CATATGTQPQHF.

CDR3 nucleotide sequence: TGTGCCAGCAGAGGGACAGGGGAGCCCCAGCATTTT. Translation gives CASRGTGEPQHF. The chain joins TRBV27 to TRBJ1-5; 10 bases are shared with TRBD1. V shed 6 bases and J 8 bases; nucleotides not matched to a gene: 1. The CDR3 is 12 amino acids. Germline V gene data show CDR1 as MNHEY and CDR2 as SMNVEV (reference sequence).

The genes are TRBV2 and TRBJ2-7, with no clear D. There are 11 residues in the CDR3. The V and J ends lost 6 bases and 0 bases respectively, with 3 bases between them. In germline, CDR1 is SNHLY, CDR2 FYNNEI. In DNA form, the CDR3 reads TGTGCCAGCAGAGTCTCCTACGAGCAGTACTTC. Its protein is CASRVSYEQYF.

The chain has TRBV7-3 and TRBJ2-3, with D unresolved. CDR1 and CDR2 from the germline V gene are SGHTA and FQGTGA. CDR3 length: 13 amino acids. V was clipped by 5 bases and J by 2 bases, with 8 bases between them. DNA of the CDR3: TGTGCCAGCAGCATTACTTTCACAGATACGCAGTATTTT. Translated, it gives CASSITFTDTQYF.

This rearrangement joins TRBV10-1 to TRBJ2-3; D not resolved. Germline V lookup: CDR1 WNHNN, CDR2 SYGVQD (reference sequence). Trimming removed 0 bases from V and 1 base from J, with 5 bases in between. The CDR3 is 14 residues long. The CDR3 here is CASSESFGTDTQYF. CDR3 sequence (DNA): TGCGCCAGCAGTGAGTCTTTTGGCACAGATACGCAGTATTTT.

The CDR3 DNA is TGTGCCAGCAGCGTAGCTCCAGGCCCAGGTGGACTAGACGAGCAGTACTTC. Its protein product is CASSVAPGPGGLDEQYF. The chain has TRBV9 and TRBJ2-7; 7 nucleotides line up with TRBD2. Losses at the gene ends were 0 bases for V and 5 bases for J; bases not matched to a gene: 14. The germline gives CDR1 SGDLS, CDR2 YYNGEE. The length of the CDR3 is 17 residues.

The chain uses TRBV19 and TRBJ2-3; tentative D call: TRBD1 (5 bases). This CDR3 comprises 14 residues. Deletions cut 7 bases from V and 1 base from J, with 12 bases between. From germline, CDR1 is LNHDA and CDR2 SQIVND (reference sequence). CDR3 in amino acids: CASTQTRGTDTQYF. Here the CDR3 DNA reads TGTGCCAGTACCCAGACCAGGGGCACAGATACGCAGTATTTT. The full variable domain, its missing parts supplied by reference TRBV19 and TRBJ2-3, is DGGITQSPKYLFRKEGQNVTLSCEQNLNHDAMYWYRQDPGQGLRLIYYSQIVNDFQKGDIAEGYSVSREKKESFPLTVTSAQKNPTAFYLCASTQTRGTDTQYFGPGTRLTVL.

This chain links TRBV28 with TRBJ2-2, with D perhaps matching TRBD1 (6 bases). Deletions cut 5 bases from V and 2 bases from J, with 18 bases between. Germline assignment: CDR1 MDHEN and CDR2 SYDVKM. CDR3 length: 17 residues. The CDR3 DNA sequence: TGTGCCAGCAGTCAGCCCTTTGGACAGCTCAACACCGGGGAGCTGTTTTTT. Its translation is CASSQPFGQLNTGELFF.

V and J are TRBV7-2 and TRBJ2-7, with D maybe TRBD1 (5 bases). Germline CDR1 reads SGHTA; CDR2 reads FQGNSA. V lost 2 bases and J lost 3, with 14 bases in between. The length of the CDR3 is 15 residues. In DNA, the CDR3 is TGTGCCAGCAGCTTATCGCAGGGCTCTTACTACGAGCAGTACTTC. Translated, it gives CASSLSQGSYYEQYF.

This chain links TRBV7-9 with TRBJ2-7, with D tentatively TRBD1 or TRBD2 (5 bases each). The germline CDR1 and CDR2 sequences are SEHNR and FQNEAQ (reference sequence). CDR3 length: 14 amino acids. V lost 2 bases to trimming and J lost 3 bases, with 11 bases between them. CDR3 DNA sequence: TGTGCCAGCAGCTTACAGGGAGAAAACTACGAGCAGTACTTC. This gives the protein CASSLQGENYEQYF.

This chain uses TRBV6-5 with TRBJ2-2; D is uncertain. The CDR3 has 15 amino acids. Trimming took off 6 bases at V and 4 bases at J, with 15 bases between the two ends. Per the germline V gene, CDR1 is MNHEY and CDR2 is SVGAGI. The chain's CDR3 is CASSPMGQVTGELFF. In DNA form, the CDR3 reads TGTGCCAGCAGCCCGATGGGTCAAGTCACCGGGGAGCTGTTTTTT.

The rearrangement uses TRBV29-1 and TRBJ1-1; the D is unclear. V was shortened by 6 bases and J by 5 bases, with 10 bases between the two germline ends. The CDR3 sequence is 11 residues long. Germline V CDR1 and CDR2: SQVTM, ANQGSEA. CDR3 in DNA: TGCAGCGTCGCACGGGGTACTGAAGCTTTCTTT. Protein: CSVARGTEAFF. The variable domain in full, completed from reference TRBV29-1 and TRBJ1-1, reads SAVISQKPSRDICQRGTSLTIQCQVDSQVTMMFWYRQQPGQSLTLIATANQGSEATYESGFVIDKFPISRPNLTFSTLTVSNMSPEDSSIYLCSVARGTEAFFGQGTRLTVV.

The CDR3 loop reads CASSHAWEQYF. CDR3 sequence (DNA): TGTGCCAGCAGTCACGCATGGGAGCAGTACTTC. The chain couples TRBV6-5 to TRBJ2-7, with unresolved D. CDR3 length equals 11 residues. CDR1 is MNHEY and CDR2 is SVGAGI in the germline V gene. V dropped 5 bases and J dropped 7 bases, with 9 bases sitting between them.

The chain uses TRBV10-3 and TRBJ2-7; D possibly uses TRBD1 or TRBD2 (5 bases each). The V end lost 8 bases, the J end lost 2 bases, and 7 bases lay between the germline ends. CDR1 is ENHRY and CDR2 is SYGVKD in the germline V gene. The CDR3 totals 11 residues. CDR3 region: CAIGGAYEQYF. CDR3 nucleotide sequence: TGTGCCATCGGGGGAGCCTACGAGCAGTACTTC.

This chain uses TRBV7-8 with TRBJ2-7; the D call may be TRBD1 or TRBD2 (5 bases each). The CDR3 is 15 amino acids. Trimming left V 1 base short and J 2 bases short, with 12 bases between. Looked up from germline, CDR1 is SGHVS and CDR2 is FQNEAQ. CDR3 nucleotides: TGTGCCAGCAGCTTAGGGGGCAGCGGTCCCTACGAGCAGTACTTC. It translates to CASSLGGSGPYEQYF.

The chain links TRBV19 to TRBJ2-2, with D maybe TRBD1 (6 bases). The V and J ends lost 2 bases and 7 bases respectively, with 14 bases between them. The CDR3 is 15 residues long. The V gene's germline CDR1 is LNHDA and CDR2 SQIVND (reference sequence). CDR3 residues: CASSIQQGSGGELFF. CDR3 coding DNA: TGTGCCAGTAGTATACAACAGGGCTCCGGCGGGGAGCTGTTTTTT.

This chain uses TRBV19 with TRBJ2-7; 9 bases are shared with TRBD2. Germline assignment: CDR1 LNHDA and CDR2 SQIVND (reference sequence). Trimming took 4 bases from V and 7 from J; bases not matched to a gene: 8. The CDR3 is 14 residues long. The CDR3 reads CASSSSGSTGEQYF. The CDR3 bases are TGTGCCAGTAGTAGTAGCGGGAGTACGGGGGAGCAGTACTTC.

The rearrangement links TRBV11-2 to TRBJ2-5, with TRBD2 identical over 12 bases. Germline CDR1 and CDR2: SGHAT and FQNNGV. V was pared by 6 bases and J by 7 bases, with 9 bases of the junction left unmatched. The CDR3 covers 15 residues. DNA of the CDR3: TGTGCCAGCAGGGTGGGACTAGCGGGTCCAGGGACCCAGTACTTC. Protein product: CASRVGLAGPGTQYF.

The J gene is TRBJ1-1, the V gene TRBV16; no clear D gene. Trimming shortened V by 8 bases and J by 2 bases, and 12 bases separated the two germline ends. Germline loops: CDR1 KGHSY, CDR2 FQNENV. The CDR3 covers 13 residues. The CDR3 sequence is CASSRTQNTEAFF. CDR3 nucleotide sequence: TGTGCCAGCTCTCGGACCCAAAACACTGAAGCTTTCTTT. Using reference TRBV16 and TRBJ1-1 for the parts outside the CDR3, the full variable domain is GEEVAQTPKHLVRGEGQKAKLYCAPIKGHSYVFWYQQVLKNEFKFLISFQNENVFDETGMPKERFSAKCLPNSPCSLEIQATKLEDSAVYFCASSRTQNTEAFFGQGTRLTVV.

CDR3 loop: CASSLMGRASSYNEQFF. The CDR3, as DNA: TGTGCCAGCAGCTTAATGGGACGGGCGAGCTCCTACAATGAGCAGTTCTTC. The chain recombines TRBV11-2 with TRBJ2-1; perhaps D is TRBD1 or TRBD2 (5 bases each). The CDR3 runs to 17 residues. Germline CDR1 and CDR2: SGHAT and FQNNGV. Deletions cut 2 bases from V and 0 bases from J, with 14 bases between. The entire variable domain, with the rest obtained from reference TRBV11-2 and TRBJ2-1, is as follows: EAGVAQSPRYKIIEKRQSVAFWCNPISGHATLYWYQQILGQGPKLLIQFQNNGVVDDSQLPKDRFSAERLKGVDSTLKIQPAKLEDSAVYLCASSLMGRASSYNEQFFGPGTRLTVL.

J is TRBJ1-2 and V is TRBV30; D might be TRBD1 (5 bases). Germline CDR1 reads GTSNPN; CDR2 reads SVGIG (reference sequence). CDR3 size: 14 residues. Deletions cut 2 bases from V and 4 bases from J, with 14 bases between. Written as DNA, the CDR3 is TGTGCCTGGAGTCCGCAGGGAAGTGGCTATGGCTACACCTTC. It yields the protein CAWSPQGSGYGYTF.